The clone carrying this T cell receptor (beta chain) has more than one count but fewer than ten. The antigen is not known. This specimen belongs to a study of beta chain features in type 1 diabetes. Study results and limitations: Comparison showed that naive, central memory and Treg TCRB repertoires appeared more similar among patients than among healthy donors. Sequencing used cDNA, and cells with high TCR expression could therefore be over-represented. Moderately but significantly shorter TCRB CDR3s were found in Type 1 diabetes patients in all four CD4+ subsets.

Expressed TCRB transcripts were sequenced because the isolated RNA had all been reverse transcribed beforehand. The method was immunoSEQ multiplex PCR; TCRdb's version includes in-frame clones alone and lacks a portion of them. The sample shows 350,000 to 400,000 clones, approximately 12% of them seen only once. The CDR3 is 12 residues long. V gene TRBV21-1 combines with J gene TRBJ1-1; the DNA was not compared with TRBD1, the D call given in the table. TRBV21-1 is an annotated pseudogene. This TCR was sampled from a woman under 30 with type 1 diabetes. The specimen sequenced was naive CD4+ T cells from blood. In DNA, the CDR3 is TGTGCCCGGACAGGGGGCGACACTGAAGCTTTCTTT. Amino acid sequence: CARTGGDTEAFF.